The source of this T cell receptor beta chain is a study of Ad26.COV2.S vaccination and SARS-CoV-2 variants. The overall study: Donor participated within the Ad26.COV2.S arm of the COV1001 trial.

The data were produced by immunoSEQ multiplex PCR, yet TCRdb's version contains in-frame clones alone and is incomplete. The data show 250,000 to 300,000 clones, more than 75% seen once. In the case of this clone: The antigen is not known.

Germline CDR1 reads LNHDA; CDR2 reads SQIVND (reference sequence). The V segment lost 8 bases and the J segment 6 bases; nucleotides outside the gene matches: 5. The CDR3 is made up of 13 amino acids. Treatment of the sample: roughly 18 received Ad26.COV2.S at low or high dose, single or two shots; 5 received placebo; per-sample allocation not given. Samples came from day 63 after the first vaccine or placebo injection. It was an adult aged 18-55 years in Boston who was the donor. The vaccine delivered Wuhan-strain SARS-CoV-2 spike through an Ad26 vector. Study-wide points: Placebo and vaccine recipients had non-spike TCR breadth that was similar.

This sample comprised peripheral blood, obtained in a trial of Ad26.COV2.S vaccine versus placebo. The clonotype comes from a person aged 18-60 years who received the Ad26.COV2.S COVID-19 vaccine or a placebo. The chain recombines TRBV19 with TRBJ1-5; 9 bases are shared with TRBD1. CDR3 DNA: TGTGCCAGTCAACAGGGGGCGCGTCAGCCCCAGCATTTT. Encoded protein: CASQQGARQPQHF. The full variable domain, its missing parts supplied by reference TRBV19 and TRBJ1-5, is DGGITQSPKYLFRKEGQNVTLSCEQNLNHDAMYWYRQDPGQGLRLIYYSQIVNDFQKGDIAEGYSVSREKKESFPLTVTSAQKNPTAFYLCASQQGARQPQHFGDGTRLSIL.